The rows below give T cell receptor beta chains drawn from one sample of a study of identical twins. TCRdb passed the 5' RACE reads through MiXCR, listing each CDR3 protein once. The data hold 300,000 to 350,000 distinct CDR3 sequences, with roughly 12% observed a single time. The data also belong to a second study, concerning yellow fever vaccine responses in identical twins.

Sequenced sample: CD8+ T cells sorted from blood. These receptors all come from a woman aged 18-29 years in good health. Each CDR3 is given with its conserved first and last residue. The listing skips clone size in some rows; elsewhere it reads once, few, many or a size class.

>TRBJ2-1|TRBV6-1|.
CASSAGGVFPYNEQFF
>TRBJ1-2|TRBV3-1|few
CASSQEQGLYGYTF
>TRBJ2-1|TRBV9|once
CASSPRGTGDPYNEQFF
>TRBJ1-4|TRBV7-8|.
CASSHSWATNEKLFF
>TRBJ2-7|TRBV20-1|.
CSARDRAGVPIEQYF
>TRBJ2-2|TRBV10-1|.
CASSFGTGSSGELFF
>TRBJ1-1|TRBV7-2|.
CASSTGPQGGEAFF
>TRBJ2-1|TRBV7-6|.
CASSLDRPLGSYNEQFF
>TRBJ2-1|TRBV29-1|.
CSVQGTSGKVYNEQFF
>TRBJ2-1|TRBV4-1|.
CASSQVTADNEQFF
>TRBJ1-1|TRBV15|.
CATSREGLNTEAFF
>TRBJ2-7|TRBV12-3/TRBV12-4|few
CASSLGGSYYYEQYF
>TRBJ1-6|TRBV27|.
CASSLGPNSPLHF
>TRBJ2-7|TRBV20-1|many
CSAREAYRGEQYF
>TRBJ1-3|TRBV12-3/TRBV12-4|.
CASTLRGPPADTIYF
>TRBJ2-4|TRBV5-1|few
CASSPGGGLGKNIQHF
>TRBJ2-3|TRBV6-5|many
CASSYSGGATDTQYF
>TRBJ2-1|TRBV20-1|.
CSAEGGEITSNEQFF
>TRBJ2-2|TRBV20-1|many
CSARDATGGDTGELFF
>TRBJ2-3|TRBV7-6|few
CASSSYPLQRDNPDTQYF
>TRBJ2-1|TRBV7-9|.
CASSLGGLAGYNEQFF
>TRBJ2-2|TRBV9|.
CASSPRLAGGSTGELFF
>TRBJ1-5|TRBV19|.
CASSVRGWRQPQHF
>TRBJ2-7|TRBV28|few
CASSPDRGSDEQYF
>TRBJ1-2|TRBV28|few
CASSLPGGGGYTF
>TRBJ2-2|TRBV3-1|.
CASSQGIGLAGAEGLFF
>TRBJ1-2|TRBV11-2|few
CASSPGIASYGYTF
>TRBJ2-1|TRBV12-3/TRBV12-4|.
CASSPGVARMGLSSYNEQFF
>TRBJ1-1|TRBV28|.
CASSLVIVNTEAFF
>TRBJ2-3|TRBV24-1|.
CATSLMDTQYF
>TRBJ1-1|TRBV7-8|many
CASSSLLEAFF
>TRBJ2-7|TRBV11-2|few
CASSPRGSPYEQYF
>TRBJ1-1|TRBV5-1|many
CASSGPPVNTEAFF